Below are 18 T cell receptor beta chains sequenced from a single sample in a study of patients and donors after allogeneic stem cell transplantation. TCRdb called the RT-PCR reads again in MiXCR, with one record for every CDR3 protein. The profile shows about a million distinct CDR3 sequences, roughly 18% of them singletons. The specimen sequenced was blood, either unsorted or a sorted T cell fraction (not recorded which). The receptor set was obtained from a human donor who was either an allogeneic HSCT recipient or a stem cell or donor lymphocyte infusion donor (not recorded which). It is not recorded whose cells these are; they may come from a transplant donor.

This clonotype has more than one count but fewer than ten. The V call is TRBV5-1, the J call TRBJ2-1; 8 bases fit TRBD2. Germline V gene data show CDR1 as SGHRS and CDR2 as YFSETQ. This CDR3 is 16 amino acids long. J was trimmed by 2 bases and V by 0 bases; bases with no gene match: 4. The CDR3 sequence: CASSLEGLGTYNEQFF. The CDR3, as DNA: TGCGCCAGCAGCTTGGAGGGACTAGGGACCTACAATGAGCAGTTCTTC. Variable domain in full (rest from reference TRBV5-1 and TRBJ2-1): KAGVTQTPRYLIKTRGQQVTLSCSPISGHRSVSWYQQTPGQGLQFLFEYFSETQRNKGNFPGRFSGRQFSNSRSEMNVSTLELGDSALYLCASSLEGLGTYNEQFFGPGTRLTVL.

This clonotype occurred a few times. The rearrangement links TRBV12-3 or TRBV12-4 to TRBJ1-5, with D unresolved. The V end was cut by 6 bases, the J end by 9 bases, with 15 bases between. The CDR3 is 13 residues long. CDR3 nucleotide sequence: TGTGCCAGCAGCGCATACCCTTCCGCGCCCCAGCATTTT. Its protein is CASSAYPSAPQHF.

This clonotype appeared a few times. The chain is built from TRBV20-1 and TRBJ1-1; the D gene is possibly TRBD1 (5 bases). Trimming removed 3 bases from V and 8 bases from J, with 10 bases in between. Germline values: CDR1 DFQATT, CDR2 SNEGSKA (reference sequence). The CDR3 is 11 amino acids. CDR3 nucleotide sequence: TGCAGTGCTAGCGGGGGGAAGGAAGCTTTCTTT. This gives the protein CSASGGKEAFF.

This clonotype was picked up many times. This sequence joins TRBV10-3 and TRBJ1-6, with 9 bases aligning to TRBD1. With 6 bases clipped from V and 7 bases from J, the junction kept 1 base outside the gene matches. CDR1 is ENHRY, CDR2 SYGVKD, per germline. The CDR3 totals 13 residues. DNA of the CDR3: TGTGCCATCAGAGGGACAGGGAATTCACCCCTCCACTTT. Residues: CAIRGTGNSPLHF.

This clonotype has more than one count but fewer than ten. Compared with germline, one end of the junction differs, possibly owing to a read error. The chain employs TRBV5-1 and TRBJ1-4; D may be TRBD1 (6 bases). In germline, CDR1 is SGHRS, CDR2 YFSETQ. CDR3 length equals 15 residues. Written as DNA, the CDR3 is TGCGCCAGCAGCCCGCCGACAGGATCTAACGAAAAACTGTTTTTT. Translated, it gives CASSPPTGSNEKLFF.

This clonotype has more than one count but fewer than ten. This chain links TRBV12-3 or TRBV12-4 with TRBJ2-2; TRBD1 is a possible D gene (6 bases). The CDR3 sequence is 17 residues long. The V end was cut by 2 bases, the J end by 4 bases, with 17 bases between. The CDR3 sequence is CASSLRKVARGTGELFF. The CDR3, as DNA: TGTGCCAGCAGTTTAAGGAAAGTCGCCAGGGGCACCGGGGAGCTGTTTTTT.

The chain combines TRBV12-3 or TRBV12-4 with TRBJ1-5; 8 bases are shared with TRBD1. The CDR3 consists of 15 residues. Trimming removed 6 bases from V and 7 bases from J; junction bases left unmatched: 11. The CDR3: CASSLTGGVGQPQHF. The CDR3 coding sequence is TGTGCCAGCAGCCTTACAGGGGGAGTAGGGCAGCCCCAGCATTTT.

This sequence joins TRBV24-1 and TRBJ2-7, with D possibly TRBD2 on 6 matching bases. V lost 5 bases to trimming and J lost 6 bases, with 10 bases between them. Germline CDR1 and CDR2: KGHDR and SFDVKD. This CDR3 has 12 amino acids. CDR3 in DNA: TGTGCCACCAGTGCGACAGCGGGCGAGCAGTACTTC. It codes for CATSATAGEQYF.

The chain has TRBV2 and TRBJ2-5; D assignment may be TRBD1 or TRBD2 (6 bases each). Trimming took 8 bases from V and 4 from J, leaving 11 bases between them. The germline gives CDR1 SNHLY, CDR2 FYNNEI. The CDR3 runs to 12 residues. The CDR3, as DNA: TGTGCCAGCCTACAGGGAGGAGAGACCCAGTACTTC. Encoded protein: CASLQGGETQYF.

This chain links TRBV20-1 with TRBJ2-1; D not resolved. The ends were cut back, 5 bases at V and 5 bases at J, with 10 bases in the middle. The CDR3 is 12 amino acids. In germline, CDR1 is DFQATT, CDR2 SNEGSKA (reference sequence). The CDR3 sequence: CSAARGDNEQFF. CDR3 nucleotides: TGCAGTGCTGCCCGTGGGGACAATGAGCAGTTCTTC.

This clonotype was found many times. This chain connects TRBV7-9 to TRBJ2-7; 9 nucleotides align to TRBD2. CDR3 length: 15 amino acids. Germline V gene lookup returns CDR1 SEHNR and CDR2 FQNEAQ (reference sequence). J gave up 1 base and V 6 bases, and 7 bases lay outside the gene matches. The CDR3: CASSLGLAASYEQYF. CDR3 nucleotides: TGTGCCAGCAGTCTGGGACTAGCCGCTTCCTACGAGCAGTACTTC.

This clonotype appeared a few times. The chain links TRBV6-2 or TRBV6-3 to TRBJ2-6; no definite D call. Germline V lookup: CDR1 MNHEY, CDR2 SVGEGT. With 0 bases removed from V and 0 bases from J, the gap between germline ends came to 15 bases. The CDR3 consists of 19 residues. The CDR3 DNA reads as TGTGCCAGCAGTTACTCGACGGGTCGGGCGACCTCTGGGGCCAACGTCCTGACTTTC. This translates into CASSYSTGRATSGANVLTF.

In nucleotides, the CDR3 is TGTGCCAGCAGTACATCCACCGGGACCCGGGCAGCGCAGTACTTC. This gives the protein CASSTSTGTRAAQYF. This chain joins TRBV28 and TRBJ2-7; D might be TRBD1 or TRBD2, each matching 5 bases. CDR3 size: 15 residues. V shed 5 bases and J shed 9 bases, with 23 bases lying between them. CDR1 is MDHEN and CDR2 is SYDVKM in the germline V gene. The full variable domain, completed using reference TRBV28 and TRBJ2-7, is DVKVTQSSRYLVKRTGEKVFLECVQDMDHENMFWYRQDPGLGLRLIYFSYDVKMKEKGDIPEGYSVSREKKERFSLILESASTNQTSMYLCASSTSTGTRAAQYFGPGTRLTVT.

The J gene is TRBJ2-7, the V gene TRBV20-1; D remains ambiguous. The CDR3 totals 13 residues. The germline V and J ends were trimmed by 5 bases and 0 bases, with 11 bases remaining between them. Germline lookup yields CDR1 DFQATT and CDR2 SNEGSKA (reference sequence). The DNA for the CDR3 is TGCAGTGCTGAGACTTCGAGCTCCTACGAGCAGTACTTC. It specifies CSAETSSSYEQYF.

CDR3 DNA: TGCAGCGTTCAGGGGGCAAATGGCTACACCTTC. It yields the protein CSVQGANGYTF. The chain couples TRBV29-1 to TRBJ1-2, with 8 bases aligning to TRBD1. The germline V gene has CDR1 SQVTM and CDR2 ANQGSEA. CDR3 length: 11 residues. The trim removed 5 bases at V and 6 bases at J, leaving 2 bases unmatched.

This clonotype was detected only a few times. This chain uses TRBV7-3 with TRBJ2-1; D possibly uses TRBD1 or TRBD2 (5 bases each). CDR3 length: 14 amino acids. V was trimmed by 4 bases and J by 6 bases, leaving 13 bases between them. Germline CDR1 reads SGHTA; CDR2 reads FQGTGA. The CDR3 DNA sequence: TGTGCCAGCAGCTCAAAGGGGAGAGGCAATGAGCAGTTCTTC. Its protein product is CASSSKGRGNEQFF.

This chain connects TRBV6-1 to TRBJ1-1; D possibly corresponds to TRBD1 (5 bases). The CDR3 consists of 15 residues. CDR1 and CDR2 from the germline V gene are MNHNS and SASEGT. The V and J ends lost 6 bases and 0 bases respectively, with 14 bases between them. In nucleotides, the CDR3 is TGTGCCAGCAGGGACAAGGGGCGCGTGAACACTGAAGCTTTCTTT. Protein sequence: CASRDKGRVNTEAFF.

This clonotype was counted between two and nine times. V usage is TRBV7-2 and J usage is TRBJ1-1; maybe TRBD1 (5 bases). The CDR3 extends over 15 amino acids. Germline CDR1 reads SGHTA; CDR2 reads FQGNSA. With 2 bases removed from V and 1 base from J, the gap between germline ends came to 11 bases. CDR3 DNA sequence: TGTGCCAGCAGCTTATACGGGGGGACGAACACTGAAGCTTTCTTT. Protein sequence: CASSLYGGTNTEAFF.